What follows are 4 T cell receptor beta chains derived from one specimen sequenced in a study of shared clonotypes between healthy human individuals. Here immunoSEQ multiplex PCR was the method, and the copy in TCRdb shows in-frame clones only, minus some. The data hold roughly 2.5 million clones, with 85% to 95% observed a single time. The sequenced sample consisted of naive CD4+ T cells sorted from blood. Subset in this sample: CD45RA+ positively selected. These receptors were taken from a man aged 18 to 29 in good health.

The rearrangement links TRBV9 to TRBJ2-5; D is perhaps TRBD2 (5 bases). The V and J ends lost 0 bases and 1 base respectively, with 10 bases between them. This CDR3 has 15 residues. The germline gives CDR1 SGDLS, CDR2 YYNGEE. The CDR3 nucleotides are TGTGCCAGCAGCGTAGAGAGGACTCGCCAAGAGACCCAGTACTTC. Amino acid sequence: CASSVERTRQETQYF.

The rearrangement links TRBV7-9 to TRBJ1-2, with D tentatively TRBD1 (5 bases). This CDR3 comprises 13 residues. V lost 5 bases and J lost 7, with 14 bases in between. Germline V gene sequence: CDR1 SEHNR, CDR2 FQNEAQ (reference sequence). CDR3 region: CASSRSGGSGYTF. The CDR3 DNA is TGTGCCAGCAGCCGTTCGGGGGGGAGTGGCTACACCTTC. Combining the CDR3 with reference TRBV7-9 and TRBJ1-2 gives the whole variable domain DTGVSQNPRHKITKRGQNVTFRCDPISEHNRLYWYRQTLGQGPEFLTYFQNEAQLEKSRLLSDRFSAERPKGSFSTLEIQRTEQGDSAMYLCASSRSGGSGYTFGSGTRLTVV.

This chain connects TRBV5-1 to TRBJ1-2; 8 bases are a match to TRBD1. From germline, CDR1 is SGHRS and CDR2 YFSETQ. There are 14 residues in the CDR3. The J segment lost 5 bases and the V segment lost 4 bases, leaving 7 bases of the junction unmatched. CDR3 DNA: TGCGCCAGCAGCACGTCGACAGGGGAGTATGGCTACACCTTC. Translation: CASSTSTGEYGYTF.

CDR3 amino acids: CASSLGLAASYNEQFF. In DNA, the CDR3 is TGTGCCAGCAGCCTGGGACTAGCGGCCTCCTACAATGAGCAGTTCTTC. The chain combines TRBV5-4 with TRBJ2-1; TRBD2 aligns across 11 bases. Losses at the gene ends were 4 bases for V and 0 bases for J; bases not matched to a gene: 3. The CDR3 runs to 16 residues. Germline CDR1 is SGHNT and CDR2 is YYREEE (reference sequence).